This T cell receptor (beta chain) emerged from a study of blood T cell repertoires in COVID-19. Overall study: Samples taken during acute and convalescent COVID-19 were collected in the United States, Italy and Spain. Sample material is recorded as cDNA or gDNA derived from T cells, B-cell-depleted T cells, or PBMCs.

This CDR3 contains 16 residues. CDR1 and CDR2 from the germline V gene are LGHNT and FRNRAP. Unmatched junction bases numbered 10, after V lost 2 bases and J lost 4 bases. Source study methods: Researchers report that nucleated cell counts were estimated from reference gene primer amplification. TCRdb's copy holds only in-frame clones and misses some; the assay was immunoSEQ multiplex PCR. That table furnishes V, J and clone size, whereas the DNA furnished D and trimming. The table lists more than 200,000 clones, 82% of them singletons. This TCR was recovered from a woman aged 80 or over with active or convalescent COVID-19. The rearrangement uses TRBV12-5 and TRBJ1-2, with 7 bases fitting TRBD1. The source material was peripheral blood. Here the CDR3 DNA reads TGTGCTAGTGGTTTGAATCCGCGACAGGGCGGCTATGGCTACACCTTC. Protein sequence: CASGLNPRQGGYGYTF. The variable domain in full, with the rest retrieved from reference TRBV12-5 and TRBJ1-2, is DARVTQTPRHKVTEMGQEVTMRCQPILGHNTVFWYRQTMMQGLELLAYFRNRAPLDDSGMPKDRFSAEMPDATLATLKIQPSEPRDSAVYFCASGLNPRQGGYGYTFGSGTRLTVV.